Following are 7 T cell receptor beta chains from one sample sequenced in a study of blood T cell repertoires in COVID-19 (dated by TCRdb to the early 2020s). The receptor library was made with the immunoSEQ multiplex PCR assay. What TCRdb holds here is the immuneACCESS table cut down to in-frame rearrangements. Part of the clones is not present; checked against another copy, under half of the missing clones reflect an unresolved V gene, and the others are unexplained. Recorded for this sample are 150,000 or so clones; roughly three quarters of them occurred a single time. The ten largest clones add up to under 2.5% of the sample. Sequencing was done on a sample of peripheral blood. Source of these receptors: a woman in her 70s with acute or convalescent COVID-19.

The CDR3 DNA reads TGTGCCAGCAAAACAGGGGCCTCCTCCTACGAGCAGTACTTC. It translates to CASKTGASSYEQYF. The genes are TRBV6-5 and TRBJ2-7; 7 nucleotides agree with TRBD1. Germline trimming cut 7 bases from V and 0 bases from J; bases unmatched to any gene: 6. CDR3 length equals 14 residues. CDR1 and CDR2 (germline): MNHEY, SVGAGI.

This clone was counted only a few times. The CDR3 bases are TGTGCCAGCAGTGTGGGACAATCCTACGAGCAGTACTTC. Its protein product is CASSVGQSYEQYF. This chain uses TRBV27 with TRBJ2-7; TRBD1 is a possible D gene (6 bases). The CDR3 loop spans 13 amino acids. The V and J ends lost 5 bases and 1 base respectively, with 9 bases between them. Germline V gene sequence: CDR1 MNHEY, CDR2 SMNVEV (reference sequence).

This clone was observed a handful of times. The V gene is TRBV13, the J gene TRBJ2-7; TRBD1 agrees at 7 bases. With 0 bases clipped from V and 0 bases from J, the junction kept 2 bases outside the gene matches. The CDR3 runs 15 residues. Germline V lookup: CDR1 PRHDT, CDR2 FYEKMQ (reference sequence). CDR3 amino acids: CASSLGPGGSYEQYF. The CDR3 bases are TGTGCCAGCAGCTTAGGGCCAGGGGGCTCCTACGAGCAGTACTTC.

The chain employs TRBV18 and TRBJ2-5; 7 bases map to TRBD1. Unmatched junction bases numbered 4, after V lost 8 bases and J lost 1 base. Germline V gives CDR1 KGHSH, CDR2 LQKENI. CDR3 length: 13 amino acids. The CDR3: CASRRDSQETQYF. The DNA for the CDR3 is TGTGCCAGCCGACGGGACAGCCAAGAGACCCAGTACTTC.

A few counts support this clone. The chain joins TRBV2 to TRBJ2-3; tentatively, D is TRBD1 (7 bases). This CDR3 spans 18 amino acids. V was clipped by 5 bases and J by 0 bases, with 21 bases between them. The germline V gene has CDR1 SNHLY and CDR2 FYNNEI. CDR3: CASSLKARGELSTDTQYF. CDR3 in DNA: TGTGCCAGCAGTTTAAAAGCCAGGGGGGAACTAAGCACAGATACGCAGTATTTT.

The CDR3 reads CASSMGQTHTNYGYTF. CDR3 nucleotides: TGTGCCAGTAGTATGGGACAGACACACACTAACTATGGCTACACCTTC. The genes are TRBV19 and TRBJ1-2; 7 bases fit TRBD1. V trimming: 3 bases; J trimming: 0 bases; junction bases outside the gene matches: 7. CDR1 and CDR2 from the germline V gene are LNHDA and SQIVND (reference sequence). This CDR3 contains 16 residues.

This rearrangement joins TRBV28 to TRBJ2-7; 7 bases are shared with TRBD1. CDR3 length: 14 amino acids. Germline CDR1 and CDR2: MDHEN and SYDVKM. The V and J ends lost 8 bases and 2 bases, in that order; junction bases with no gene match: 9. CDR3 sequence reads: CASYSRQGPYEQYF. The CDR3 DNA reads TGTGCCAGCTACTCTAGACAGGGCCCCTACGAGCAGTACTTC.